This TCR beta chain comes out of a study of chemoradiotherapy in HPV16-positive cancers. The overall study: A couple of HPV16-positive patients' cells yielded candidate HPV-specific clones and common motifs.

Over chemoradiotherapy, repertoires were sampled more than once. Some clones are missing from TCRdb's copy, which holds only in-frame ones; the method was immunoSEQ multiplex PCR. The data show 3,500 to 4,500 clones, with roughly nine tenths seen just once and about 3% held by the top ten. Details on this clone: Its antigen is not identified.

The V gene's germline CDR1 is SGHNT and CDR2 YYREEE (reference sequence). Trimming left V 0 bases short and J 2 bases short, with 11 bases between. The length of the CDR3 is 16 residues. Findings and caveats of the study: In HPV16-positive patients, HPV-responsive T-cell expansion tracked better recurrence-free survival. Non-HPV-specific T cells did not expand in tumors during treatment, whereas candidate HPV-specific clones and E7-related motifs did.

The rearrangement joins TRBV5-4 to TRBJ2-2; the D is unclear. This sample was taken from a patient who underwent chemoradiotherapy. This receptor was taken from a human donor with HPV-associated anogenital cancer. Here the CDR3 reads CASSLAGWGNTGELFF. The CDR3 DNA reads TGTGCCAGCAGCTTGGCCGGTTGGGGTAACACCGGGGAGCTGTTTTTT.